These 31 T cell receptor beta chains share one sample of origin, sequenced in a study of T cells in narcolepsy. The assay was immunoSEQ multiplex PCR, and TCRdb's table has in-frame clones only and misses some. The sample has fewer than 40,000 clones, 84% seen once. Sequencing was carried out using CD45RA- memory CD4+ T cells from PBMCs. The source is a human donor with narcolepsy.

The V call is TRBV12-1, the J call TRBJ2-3; whether TRBD2, the table's D call, matches the DNA was not checked. TRBV12-1 is marked as a pseudogene. The CDR3 sequence is 15 residues long. CDR3 loop: CASSFEATTTDTQYF. The CDR3 nucleotides read TGTGCCAGCAGCTTTGAAGCGACGACCACAGATACGCAGTATTTT.

The genes are TRBV7-2 and TRBJ2-3; 10 bases agree with TRBD2. Germline CDR1 is SGHTA and CDR2 is FQGNSA. CDR3 length: 18 amino acids. With 1 base clipped from V and 1 base from J, the junction kept 8 bases outside the gene matches. CDR3 DNA: TGTGCCAGCAGCTTAGTTCTAGCGGGAGCACATGGCACAGATACGCAGTATTTT. This gives the protein CASSLVLAGAHGTDTQYF.

The chain employs TRBV9 and TRBJ2-1; no reliable D call. Trimming took off 2 bases at V and 4 bases at J, with 13 bases between the two ends. The CDR3 runs to 15 residues. CDR1 is SGDLS and CDR2 is YYNGEE in the germline V gene. The CDR3 region has the DNA TGTGCCAGCAGCGTCGGAAACGACCGGTACAATGAGCAGTTCTTC. Translated, it gives CASSVGNDRYNEQFF.

This clone was observed a few times. This chain uses TRBV2 with TRBJ1-6; D gene unclear. The CDR3 is 13 amino acids. Germline V CDR1 and CDR2: SNHLY, FYNNEI. V was cut by 8 bases and J by 7 bases, with 12 bases left in between. The CDR3 protein is CASARGFNSPLHF. The CDR3 bases are TGTGCCAGCGCTCGCGGGTTCAATTCACCCCTCCACTTT.

The V and J genes are TRBV19 and TRBJ2-1; 10 nucleotides line up with TRBD2. Germline loops: CDR1 LNHDA, CDR2 SQIVND (reference sequence). V gave up 2 bases and J gave up 6 bases; unmatched junction bases: 4. The CDR3 is made up of 15 amino acids. The DNA of the CDR3 is TGTGCCAGTAGTATAAGTAGCGGGGGGCCCAATGAGCAGTTCTTC. Protein: CASSISSGGPNEQFF.

The chain joins TRBV27 to TRBJ1-1; tentative D call: TRBD1 (6 bases). Germline V gene lookup returns CDR1 MNHEY and CDR2 SMNVEV (reference sequence). There are 15 residues in the CDR3. V shed 7 bases and J shed 1 base, with 16 bases lying between them. CDR3 coding DNA: TGTGCCAGCACCCCGGGGGACATAGCGAACACTGAAGCTTTCTTT. It specifies CASTPGDIANTEAFF.

This chain connects TRBV19 to TRBJ1-1; TRBD1 is a possible D gene (6 bases). V was trimmed by 5 bases and J by 0 bases, leaving 10 bases between them. Germline CDR1 is LNHDA and CDR2 is SQIVND (reference sequence). CDR3 length: 14 amino acids. The CDR3 loop is CASSVGTMNTEAFF. CDR3 in DNA: TGTGCCAGTAGTGTGGGGACAATGAACACTGAAGCTTTCTTT. Looking up the rest from reference TRBV19 and TRBJ1-1 gives the full variable domain: DGGITQSPKYLFRKEGQNVTLSCEQNLNHDAMYWYRQDPGQGLRLIYYSQIVNDFQKGDIAEGYSVSREKKESFPLTVTSAQKNPTAFYLCASSVGTMNTEAFFGQGTRLTVV.

The chain uses TRBV28 and TRBJ1-1; 7 positions agree with TRBD1. Losses at the gene ends were 8 bases for V and 10 bases for J; bases not matched to a gene: 10. This CDR3 spans 12 amino acids. Germline CDR1 and CDR2: MDHEN and SYDVKM. The CDR3 region has the DNA TGTGCCAGCCCAAGTGACACAGGGGTAGCTTTCTTT. This translates into CASPSDTGVAFF.

The chain is built from TRBV7-8 and TRBJ1-5; D is ambiguous. Germline V gene data show CDR1 as SGHVS and CDR2 as FQNEAQ. The CDR3 contains 14 residues. V lost 1 base and J 1 base, leaving 5 bases between the germline ends. This chain's CDR3 is CASSLDDSNQPQHF. The CDR3 nucleotides are TGTGCCAGCAGCTTAGATGACAGCAATCAGCCCCAGCATTTT.

A single count supports this clone. Here the CDR3 reads CSVEGGRNEQFF. CDR3 coding DNA: TGCAGCGTTGAGGGGGGGAGAAATGAGCAGTTCTTC. The rearrangement joins TRBV29-1 to TRBJ2-1; 7 bases line up with TRBD2. Germline V gives CDR1 SQVTM, CDR2 ANQGSEA. The junction had 3 bases not matched to a gene; V was cut back by 3 bases and J by 7 bases. The CDR3 is made up of 12 amino acids.

The rearrangement links TRBV18 to TRBJ2-3; no clear D gene. This CDR3 is 13 amino acids long. Looked up from germline, CDR1 is KGHSH and CDR2 is LQKENI. V was shortened by 3 bases and J by 2 bases, with 6 bases between the two germline ends. CDR3 loop: CASSPDSTDTQYF. The CDR3 DNA is TGTGCCAGCTCACCCGACTCCACAGATACGCAGTATTTT.

V is TRBV7-2 and J is TRBJ1-4, with 9 bases identical to TRBD1. This CDR3 comprises 18 residues. Germline V gives CDR1 SGHTA, CDR2 FQGNSA. Trimming removed 1 base from V and 8 bases from J; junction bases left unmatched: 14. The CDR3 region has the DNA TGTGCCAGCAGCTTAGAGGACAGGGGACCTAGGGGGAGAGAAAAACTGTTTTTT. This encodes CASSLEDRGPRGREKLFF.

The chain is built from TRBV7-3 and TRBJ2-5; the D gene is possibly TRBD1 (6 bases). Germline lookup yields CDR1 SGHTA and CDR2 FQGTGA. Trimming left V 2 bases short and J 7 bases short, with 11 bases between. The CDR3 extends over 13 amino acids. The chain's CDR3 is CASSLQGPGTQYF. CDR3 in DNA: TGTGCCAGCAGCTTACAGGGGCCGGGGACCCAGTACTTC.

The J gene is TRBJ2-1, the V gene TRBV7-8, with 9 bases fitting TRBD1. The germline V gene has CDR1 SGHVS and CDR2 FQNEAQ. V lost 1 base and J lost 5; bases outside the gene matches: 6. This CDR3 is 16 amino acids long. CDR3: CASSLVGTGLNNEQFF. CDR3 DNA: TGTGCCAGCAGCTTAGTCGGGACAGGGCTAAACAATGAGCAGTTCTTC.

This clone was seen just once. The chain couples TRBV2 to TRBJ1-5; D possibly corresponds to TRBD1 (5 bases). The ends were cut back, 3 bases at V and 3 bases at J, with 12 bases in the middle. CDR1 and CDR2 (germline): SNHLY, FYNNEI. This CDR3 has 15 residues. The chain's CDR3 is CASSEEQGSNQPQHF. The CDR3 nucleotides are TGTGCCAGCAGTGAGGAGCAGGGCTCCAATCAGCCCCAGCATTTT.

This chain uses TRBV9 with TRBJ2-2; D assignment may be TRBD1 or TRBD2 (5 bases each). V lost 2 bases and J lost 4, with 15 bases in between. The germline gives CDR1 SGDLS, CDR2 YYNGEE. The CDR3 covers 16 residues. The CDR3 DNA follows: TGTGCCAGCAGCGTGAGACGGGACCTTCTCACCGGGGAGCTGTTTTTT. Translation gives CASSVRRDLLTGELFF.

This clone was detected only once. This chain joins TRBV11-2 and TRBJ1-6, with 9 bases aligning to TRBD1. Germline CDR1 and CDR2: SGHAT and FQNNGV. J lost 10 bases, V lost 6 bases, and 7 bases had no gene match. The CDR3 is 14 residues long. The CDR3 nucleotides read TGTGCCAGCAGACTACAGGGGGCAGGGTCACCCCTCCACTTT. Translated, it gives CASRLQGAGSPLHF.

The count of this clone is one. This chain joins TRBV28 and TRBJ2-3; D unresolved. V lost 2 bases, J lost 0 bases, and 9 bases lay in between. The CDR3 extends over 15 amino acids. The V gene's germline CDR1 is MDHEN and CDR2 SYDVKM. CDR3 loop: CASSLDFRSTDTQYF. Written as DNA, the CDR3 is TGTGCCAGCAGTTTAGATTTCAGGAGCACAGATACGCAGTATTTT.

The chain is built from TRBV7-2 and TRBJ2-7; D remains ambiguous. The CDR3 is 15 amino acids. Trimming took 1 base from V and 0 from J, leaving 10 bases between them. The germline gives CDR1 SGHTA, CDR2 FQGNSA. The CDR3 DNA reads as TGTGCCAGCAGCTTAGGAGGAGCAAACTCCTACGAGCAGTACTTC. Translation gives CASSLGGANSYEQYF.

The chain joins TRBV18 to TRBJ1-5; possible D gene TRBD1, 6 bases. V lost 6 bases and J lost 10, with 22 bases in between. The CDR3 is 15 amino acids. The V gene's germline CDR1 is KGHSH and CDR2 LQKENI. The CDR3 spells CASSPEGHPSGPQHF. CDR3 bases: TGTGCCAGCTCTCCCGAGGGACACCCTTCGGGACCCCAGCATTTT.

The table lists this clone with a few counts. This chain connects TRBV9 to TRBJ2-1, with D tentatively TRBD2 (6 bases). The V and J ends lost 0 bases and 7 bases respectively, with 14 bases between them. Germline V gene lookup returns CDR1 SGDLS and CDR2 YYNGEE. The CDR3 length is 15 residues. For the CDR3, the DNA is TGTGCCAGCAGCGTAGAGGTAGTTCGGGGGAATGAGCAGTTCTTC. As protein: CASSVEVVRGNEQFF.

V gene TRBV4-2 combines with J gene TRBJ2-2; 7 bases line up with TRBD2. Trimming cost V 3 bases and J 4 bases; bases outside gene matches: 11. Germline V CDR1 and CDR2: LGHNA, YNFKEQ. This CDR3 has 17 amino acids. The CDR3 is CASSQGVGGGFTGELFF. CDR3 nucleotide sequence: TGTGCCAGCAGCCAGGGGGTCGGCGGGGGATTCACCGGGGAGCTGTTTTTT.

This chain uses TRBV4-1 with TRBJ1-1; 8 nucleotides align to TRBD1. Germline V lookup: CDR1 MGHRA, CDR2 YSYEKL. V lost 1 base and J lost 5; bases outside the gene matches: 6. The CDR3 length is 15 residues. For the CDR3, the DNA is TGCGCCAGCAGCCAAGGGTCGACAGGGGATACTGAAGCTTTCTTT. Residues: CASSQGSTGDTEAFF.

The chain carries TRBV6-5 and TRBJ1-1; D remains unclear. The CDR3 extends over 15 amino acids. Trimming pared 2 bases from V and 7 bases from J, leaving 17 bases between. Germline lookup yields CDR1 MNHEY and CDR2 SVGAGI. CDR3 coding DNA: TGTGCCAGCAGTTACCGTCCTTTGAGTAGTAATGAAGCTTTCTTT. Translated, it gives CASSYRPLSSNEAFF.

This chain joins TRBV29-1 and TRBJ2-1; the D gene could be TRBD1 or TRBD2 (5 bases each). Between the trimmed V and J ends, which lost 6 bases and 13 bases, there was a span of 16 bases. The CDR3 extends over 11 amino acids. The V gene's germline CDR1 is SQVTM and CDR2 ANQGSEA. CDR3 in amino acids: CSVRVIRDQFF. CDR3 bases: TGCAGCGTCCGAGTCATCCGGGACCAGTTCTTC.

This clone was counted only a few times. This chain connects TRBV7-2 to TRBJ2-1; a possible D gene is TRBD2 (5 bases). This CDR3 is built from 16 residues. Germline values: CDR1 SGHTA, CDR2 FQGNSA. The V gene lost 1 base and the J gene lost 0 bases, with 10 bases spanning the gap. The chain's CDR3 is CASSLVGTSSYNEQFF. The CDR3 coding sequence is TGTGCCAGCAGCTTAGTTGGCACTAGCTCCTACAATGAGCAGTTCTTC.

This clone has more than one count but fewer than ten. This sequence joins TRBV2 and TRBJ1-4, with D uncertain. The CDR3 spans 14 residues. Between the trimmed V and J ends, which lost 0 bases and 6 bases, there was a span of 8 bases. From germline, CDR1 is SNHLY and CDR2 FYNNEI. Here the CDR3 reads CASSEALSDEKLFF. The CDR3 nucleotides are TGTGCCAGCAGTGAAGCGCTTTCGGATGAAAAACTGTTTTTT.

V usage is TRBV27 and J usage is TRBJ1-1; D is perhaps TRBD1 (5 bases). CDR1 is MNHEY, CDR2 SMNVEV, per germline (reference sequence). V lost 0 bases to trimming and J lost 0 bases, with 8 bases between them. CDR3 length: 15 residues. The DNA of the CDR3 is TGTGCCAGCAGTTTATCGCGGGACTTGAACACTGAAGCTTTCTTT. This sequence encodes CASSLSRDLNTEAFF.

The chain couples TRBV4-1 to TRBJ1-1; D call uncertain. Germline V gene lookup returns CDR1 MGHRA and CDR2 YSYEKL. The CDR3 runs 15 residues. Trimming removed 1 base at V and 0 bases at J, with 9 bases between. The CDR3 DNA reads as TGCGCCAGCAGCCAAGGAAGTCAGATGAACACTGAAGCTTTCTTT. Amino acid sequence: CASSQGSQMNTEAFF.

The V and J genes are TRBV14 and TRBJ2-5; 8 positions match TRBD2. Germline V gene sequence: CDR1 SGHDN, CDR2 FVKESK. The CDR3 covers 15 residues. Trimming at V came to 1 base and at J to 4 bases, leaving 5 bases not matched to a gene. CDR3 sequence (DNA): TGTGCCAGCAGCCAAGCGTGGAGCGGGGGAGAGACCCAGTACTTC. Amino acid sequence: CASSQAWSGGETQYF.

The V and J genes are TRBV19 and TRBJ1-2; D remains unclear. The V gene's germline CDR1 is LNHDA and CDR2 SQIVND (reference sequence). Between the trimmed V and J ends, which lost 9 bases and 3 bases, there was a span of 11 bases. CDR3 size: 12 residues. The CDR3 here is CASVSWDYGYTF. In nucleotides, the CDR3 is TGTGCCAGCGTCTCCTGGGACTATGGCTACACCTTC. The full variable domain, completed using reference TRBV19 and TRBJ1-2, is DGGITQSPKYLFRKEGQNVTLSCEQNLNHDAMYWYRQDPGQGLRLIYYSQIVNDFQKGDIAEGYSVSREKKESFPLTVTSAQKNPTAFYLCASVSWDYGYTFGSGTRLTVV.